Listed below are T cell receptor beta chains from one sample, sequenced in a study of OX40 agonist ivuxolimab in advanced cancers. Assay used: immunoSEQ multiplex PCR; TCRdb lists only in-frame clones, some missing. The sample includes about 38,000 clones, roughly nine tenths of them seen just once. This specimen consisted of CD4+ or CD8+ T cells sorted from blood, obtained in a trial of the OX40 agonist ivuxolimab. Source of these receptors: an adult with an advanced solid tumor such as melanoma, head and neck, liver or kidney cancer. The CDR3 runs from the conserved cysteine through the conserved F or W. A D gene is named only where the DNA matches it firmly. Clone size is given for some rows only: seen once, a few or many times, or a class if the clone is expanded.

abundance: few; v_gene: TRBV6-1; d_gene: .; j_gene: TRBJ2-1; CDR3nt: TGTGCCAGCAGTGAAGATAAGACGGCCTACAATGAGCAGTTCTTC; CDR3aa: CASSEDKTAYNEQFF
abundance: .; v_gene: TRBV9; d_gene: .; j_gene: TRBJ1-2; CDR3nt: TGTGCCAGCAGCCACGAGGGGAGGAATGGCTACACCTTC; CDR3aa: CASSHEGRNGYTF
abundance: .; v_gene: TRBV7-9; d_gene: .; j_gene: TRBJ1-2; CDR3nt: TGTGCCAGCAGCTTATCAGGACCCGTAGGAGGCTACACCTTC; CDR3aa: CASSLSGPVGGYTF
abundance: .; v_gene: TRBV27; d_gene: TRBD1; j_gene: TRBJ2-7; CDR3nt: TGTGCCAGCAGTTTCGGACAGGGAAGGTACGAGCAGTACTTC; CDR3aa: CASSFGQGRYEQYF
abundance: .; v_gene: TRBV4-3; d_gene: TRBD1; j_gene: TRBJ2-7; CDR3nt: TGCGCCAGCAGCCAGGGGGGACAGGCGCCCTACGAGCAGTACTTC; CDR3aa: CASSQGGQAPYEQYF
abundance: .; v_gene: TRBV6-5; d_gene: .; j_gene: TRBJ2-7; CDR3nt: TGTGCCAGCGCGTGGGGACCCTACGAGCAGTACTTC; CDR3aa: CASAWGPYEQYF
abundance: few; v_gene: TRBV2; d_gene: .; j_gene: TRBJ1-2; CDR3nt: TGTGCCAGCAGTGAGGGGGGGCAGGGCTATGGCTACACCTTC; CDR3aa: CASSEGGQGYGYTF
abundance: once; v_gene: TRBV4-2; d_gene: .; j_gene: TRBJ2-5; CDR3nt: TGTGCCAGCAGCCCTTCGGCGGGAGAGACCCAGTACTTC; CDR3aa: CASSPSAGETQYF
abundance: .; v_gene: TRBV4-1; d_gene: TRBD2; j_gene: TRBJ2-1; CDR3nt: TGCGCCAGCAGCCAAGCTAGCGGGGGGGCCAATGAGCAGTTCTTC; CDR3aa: CASSQASGGANEQFF
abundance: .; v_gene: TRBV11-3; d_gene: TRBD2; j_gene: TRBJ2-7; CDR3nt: TGTGCCAGCAGCTCGTCCGGCGGGGGAAGATCGGAGCAGTACTTC; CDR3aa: CASSSSGGGRSEQYF
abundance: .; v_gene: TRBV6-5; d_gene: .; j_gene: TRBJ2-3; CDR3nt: TGTGCCAGCAGTTATCTAAGGGGGACAGATACGCAGTATTTT; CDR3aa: CASSYLRGTDTQYF
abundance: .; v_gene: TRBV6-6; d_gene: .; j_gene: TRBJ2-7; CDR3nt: TGTGCCAGCAGTTACTCGCCTGGATCAGCTAACTACGAGCAGTACTTC; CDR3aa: CASSYSPGSANYEQYF
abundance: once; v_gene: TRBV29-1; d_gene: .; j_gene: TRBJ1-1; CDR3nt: TGCAGCGTTGAAAAGGGCTATGTGGGGAACACTGAAGCTTTCTTT; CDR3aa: CSVEKGYVGNTEAFF
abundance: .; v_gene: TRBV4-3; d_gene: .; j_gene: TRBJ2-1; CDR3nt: TGCGCCAGCAGCCAAGTACCAGAATACAATGAGCAGTTCTTC; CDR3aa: CASSQVPEYNEQFF
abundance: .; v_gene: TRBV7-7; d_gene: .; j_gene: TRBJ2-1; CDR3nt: TGTGCCAGCAGCTTAGGGTTATACAATGAGCAGTTCTTC; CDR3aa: CASSLGLYNEQFF
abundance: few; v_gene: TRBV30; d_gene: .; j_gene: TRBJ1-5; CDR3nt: TGTGCCTGGGGAGGGACACCAAATCAGCCCCAGCATTTT; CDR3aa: CAWGGTPNQPQHF
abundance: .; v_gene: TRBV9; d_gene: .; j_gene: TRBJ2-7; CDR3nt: TGTGCCAGCAGCCAACCCCTATTCTCGCCTTCCCCCTCCTACGAGCAGTACTTC; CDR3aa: CASSQPLFSPSPSYEQYF
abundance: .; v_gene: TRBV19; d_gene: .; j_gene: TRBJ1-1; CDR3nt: TGTGCCAGTAGTATAGGGAATGAAGCTTTCTTT; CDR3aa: CASSIGNEAFF
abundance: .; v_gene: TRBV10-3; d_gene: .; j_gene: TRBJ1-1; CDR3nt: TGTGCCATCAGTGAGTCCCCGAACACTGAAGCTTTCTTT; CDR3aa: CAISESPNTEAFF
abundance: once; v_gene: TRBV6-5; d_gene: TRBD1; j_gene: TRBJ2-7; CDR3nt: TGTGCCAGCACGTCGGGACAGGGGTCCCACTACGAGCAGTACTTC; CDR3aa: CASTSGQGSHYEQYF
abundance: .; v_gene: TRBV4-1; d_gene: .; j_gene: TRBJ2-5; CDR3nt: TGCGCCAGCAGCCAGGCGGACGACCAGACCCAGTACTTC; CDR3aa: CASSQADDQTQYF
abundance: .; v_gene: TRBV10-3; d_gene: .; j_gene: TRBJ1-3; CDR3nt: TGTGCTTCCGTGGATGGAAACACCATATATTTT; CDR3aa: CASVDGNTIYF
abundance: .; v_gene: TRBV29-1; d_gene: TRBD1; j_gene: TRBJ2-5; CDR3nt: TGCAGCGTCCCAGACAGGGGCGGTGGGGAGACCCAGTACTTC; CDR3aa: CSVPDRGGGETQYF
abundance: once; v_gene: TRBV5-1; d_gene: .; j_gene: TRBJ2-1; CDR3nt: TGCGCCAGCTCGGGAGTCCTAGCAGGGGAGCAGTTCTTC; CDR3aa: CASSGVLAGEQFF
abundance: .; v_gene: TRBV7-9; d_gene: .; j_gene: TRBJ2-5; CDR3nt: TGTGCCAGCAGCTTAGAGCACGGGACTCCGTACTTC; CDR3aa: CASSLEHGTPYF
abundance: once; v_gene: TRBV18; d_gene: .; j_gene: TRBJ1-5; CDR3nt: TGTGCCAGCTCACAAGGGTCGGGCTATAATCAGCCCCAGCATTTT; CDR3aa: CASSQGSGYNQPQHF
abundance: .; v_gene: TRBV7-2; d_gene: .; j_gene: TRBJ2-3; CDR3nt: TGTGCCAGCAGCCCCGGGCCATACCCCCCAGATACGCAGTATTTT; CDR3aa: CASSPGPYPPDTQYF
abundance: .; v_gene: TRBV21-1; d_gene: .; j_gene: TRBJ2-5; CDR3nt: TGTGCCAGCAGCAACGTTGTCCAAGAGACCCAGTACTTC; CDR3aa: CASSNVVQETQYF
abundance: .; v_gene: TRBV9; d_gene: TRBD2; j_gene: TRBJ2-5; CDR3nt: TGTGCCAGCAGCGCTCGACTAGCGGGGTTCCAAGAGACCCAGTACTTC; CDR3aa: CASSARLAGFQETQYF
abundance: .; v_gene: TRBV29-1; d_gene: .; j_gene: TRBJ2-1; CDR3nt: TGCAGCGTGATAGATTGGGGAGTCAATGAGCAGTTCTTC; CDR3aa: CSVIDWGVNEQFF
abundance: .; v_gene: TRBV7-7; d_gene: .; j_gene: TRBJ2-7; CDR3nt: TGTGCTAGCAGCTCCGGACTGGATGGGGGGCGCGAGCAGTACTTC; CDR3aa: CASSSGLDGGREQYF
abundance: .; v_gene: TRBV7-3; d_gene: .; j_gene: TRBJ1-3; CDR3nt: TGTGCCAGCGCCGCAACAGCCTCTGGAAACACCATATATTTT; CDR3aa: CASAATASGNTIYF
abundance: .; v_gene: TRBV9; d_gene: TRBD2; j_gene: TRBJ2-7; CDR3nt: TGTGCCAGCAGCCCATATGGACTAGCGGGGGGGCTGTTCCACGAGCAGTACTTC; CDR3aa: CASSPYGLAGGLFHEQYF
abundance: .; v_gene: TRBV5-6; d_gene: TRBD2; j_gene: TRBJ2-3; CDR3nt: TGTGCCAGCAGCTTGCTAGCGGGGGGGTCAGATACGCAGTATTTT; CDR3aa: CASSLLAGGSDTQYF
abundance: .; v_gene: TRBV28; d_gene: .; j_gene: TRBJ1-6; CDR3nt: TGTGCCAGCAGACGTCCGACAACTAATAATTCACCCCTCCACTTT; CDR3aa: CASRRPTTNNSPLHF
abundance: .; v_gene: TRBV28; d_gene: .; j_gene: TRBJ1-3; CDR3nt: TGTGCCAGCACGTTTGGCCGAGCCTCTGGAAACACCATATATTTT; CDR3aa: CASTFGRASGNTIYF
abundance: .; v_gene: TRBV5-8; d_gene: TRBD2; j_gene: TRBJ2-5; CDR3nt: TGTGCCAGCAGCTTGGCTTCTAGCGGGGGGGCCCAAGAGACCCAGTACTTC; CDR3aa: CASSLASSGGAQETQYF
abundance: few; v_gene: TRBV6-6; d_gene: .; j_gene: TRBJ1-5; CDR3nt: TGTGAAAATAGCAATCAGCCCCAGCATTTT; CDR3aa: CENSNQPQHF
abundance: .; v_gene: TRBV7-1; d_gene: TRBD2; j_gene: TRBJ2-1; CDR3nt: TGTGCCAGCAGCTCAACTAGCGGGGTAGACTACAATGAGCAGTTCTTC; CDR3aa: CASSSTSGVDYNEQFF
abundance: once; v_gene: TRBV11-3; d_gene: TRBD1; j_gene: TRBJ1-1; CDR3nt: TGTGCCAGCAGACAGGGGCCGGGCACTGAAGCTTTCTTT; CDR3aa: CASRQGPGTEAFF
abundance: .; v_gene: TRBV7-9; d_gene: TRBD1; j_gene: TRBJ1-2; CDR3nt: TGTGCCAGCAGCTTCGGACAGGATGGCTACACCTTC; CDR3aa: CASSFGQDGYTF
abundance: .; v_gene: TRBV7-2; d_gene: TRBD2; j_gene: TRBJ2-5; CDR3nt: TGTGCCAGCAGCTTCGGGCGGGGGGGCCTAGAGACCCAGTACTTC; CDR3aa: CASSFGRGGLETQYF
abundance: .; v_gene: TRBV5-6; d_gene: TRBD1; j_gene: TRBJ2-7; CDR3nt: TGTGCCAGCAACTGCGCCGGACAGGGGTGCCACGAGCAGTACTTC; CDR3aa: CASNCAGQGCHEQYF
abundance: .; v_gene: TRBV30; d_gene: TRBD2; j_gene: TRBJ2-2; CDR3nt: TGTGCCTGGAGTGTACACGGGACTAGCGGGGGCCTTAACACCGGGGAGCTGTTTTTT; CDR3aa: CAWSVHGTSGGLNTGELFF
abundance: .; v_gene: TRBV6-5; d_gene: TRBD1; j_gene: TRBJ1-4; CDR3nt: TGTGCCAGCAGTCCAGGGGGTAATGAAAAACTGTTTTTT; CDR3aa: CASSPGGNEKLFF
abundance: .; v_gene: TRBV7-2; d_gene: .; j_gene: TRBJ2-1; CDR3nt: TGTGCCAGCAGCTCCCCCAAGGGGCCTGGTCGCAATGAGCAGTTCTTC; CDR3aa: CASSSPKGPGRNEQFF
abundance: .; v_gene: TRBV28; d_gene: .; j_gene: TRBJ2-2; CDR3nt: TGTGCCAGCAGTTTTGGCAGGGGCCGAAGAAACACCGGGGAGCTGTTTTTT; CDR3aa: CASSFGRGRRNTGELFF
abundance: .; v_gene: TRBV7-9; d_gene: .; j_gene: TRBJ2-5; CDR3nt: TGTGCCAGCAGCTTAGCAGTGGGGGGGCGAGAGACCCAGTACTTC; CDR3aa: CASSLAVGGRETQYF
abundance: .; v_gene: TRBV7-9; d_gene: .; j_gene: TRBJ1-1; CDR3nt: TGTGCCAGCAGCTTTCTGGGAATCGTGACTGAAGCTTTCTTT; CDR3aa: CASSFLGIVTEAFF
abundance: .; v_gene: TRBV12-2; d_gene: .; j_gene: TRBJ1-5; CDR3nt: TGTGCAAGTCGCCCCCCATCGCCTTCATACAGGTATAGCAATCAGCCCCAGCATTTT; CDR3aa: CASRPPSPSYRYSNQPQHF
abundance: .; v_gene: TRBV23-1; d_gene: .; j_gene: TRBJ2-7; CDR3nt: TGCGCCAGCAGTAGCGGACACCCATACGAGCAGTACTTC; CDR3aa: CASSSGHPYEQYF